The 4 T cell receptor beta chains presented below share a single source sample, sequenced in a study of cytomegalovirus exposure and HLA in healthy donors. Primers for the PCR totalled 60 Vbeta and 13 Jbeta. Sequencing was performed with immunoSEQ multiplex PCR; in TCRdb, only in-frame clones are kept and a portion is missing. Here the sample spans approximately 100,000 clones, about 79% being singletons. Sequenced material: PBMCs. The source of these receptors is a woman under 30 in good health and CMV-seronegative.

The V and J genes are TRBV29-1 and TRBJ2-7, with 9 bases identical to TRBD1. Germline V CDR1 and CDR2: SQVTM, ANQGSEA. The CDR3 contains 12 residues. V shed 7 bases and J 3 bases; nucleotides not matched to a gene: 4. The chain's CDR3 is CSGGTGYYEQYF. The CDR3 DNA reads as TGCAGCGGAGGGACAGGGTACTACGAGCAGTACTTC.

This clone was counted once. The chain joins TRBV7-8 to TRBJ2-7; 10 positions agree with TRBD2. J lost 2 bases, V lost 5 bases, and 9 bases had no gene match. This CDR3 comprises 16 residues. Per germline, CDR1 SGHVS and CDR2 FQNEAQ. CDR3 DNA: TGTGCCAGCAGCATGACGCTAGCGGGAGTAGCCTACGAGCAGTACTTC. Its protein product is CASSMTLAGVAYEQYF.

This clone was observed a handful of times. The genes are TRBV5-6 and TRBJ2-1; 8 positions match TRBD2. Germline V gene lookup returns CDR1 SGHDT and CDR2 YYEEEE. With 3 bases clipped from V and 2 bases from J, the junction kept 4 bases outside the gene matches. The length of the CDR3 is 15 residues. Written as DNA, the CDR3 is TGTGCCAGCAGCTCGGGACTAGTTACCTACAATGAGCAGTTCTTC. It codes for CASSSGLVTYNEQFF.

This clone was recorded once. The rearrangement uses TRBV29-1 and TRBJ2-3; TRBD1 agrees at 12 bases. The trim removed 5 bases at V and 0 bases at J, leaving 9 bases unmatched. The CDR3 extends over 17 amino acids. Germline assignment: CDR1 SQVTM and CDR2 ANQGSEA. CDR3 loop: CSVLGDRGRTSTDTQYF. In DNA form, the CDR3 reads TGCAGCGTTCTGGGGGACAGGGGGCGGACTAGCACAGATACGCAGTATTTT.